These T cell receptor beta chains were read from a single sample in a study of CD4 T cells in relation to SARS-CoV-2 and coronaviruses. Sequencing used immunoSEQ multiplex PCR; TCRdb keeps in-frame clones, though not all of them. The sample includes around 16,000 clones, 76% seen only once; the top ten take about a quarter. What these receptors recognize is not known. The specimen was CD4+ T cells from PBMCs, cultured in vitro. These receptors all stem from a human donor in good health. The CDR3 runs from the conserved cysteine through the conserved F or W. D genes are given only for firm matches. Rows give clone size only sometimes, using once, few, many, or a class for an expanded clone.

V	J	D	size	CDR3	DNA
TRBV27	TRBJ2-3	.	.	CASRGIADNTDTQYF	TGTGCCAGCAGGGGGATAGCGGACAATACAGATACGCAGTATTTT
TRBV18	TRBJ2-2	.	.	CASSQGTGELFF	TGTGCCAGCTCACAGGGCACCGGGGAGCTGTTTTTT
TRBV24-1	TRBJ1-1	.	.	CATSGTGPNTEAFF	TGTGCCACCAGTGGAACAGGTCCGAACACTGAAGCTTTCTTT
TRBV12-3/TRBV12-4	TRBJ1-1	.	.	CASSFAVDTEAFF	TGTGCCAGCAGTTTTGCCGTGGACACTGAAGCTTTCTTT
TRBV3-1/TRBV3-2	TRBJ2-2	TRBD1	.	CASSPKGQGLIGELFF	TGTGCCAGCAGCCCGAAGGGACAGGGATTGATCGGGGAGCTGTTTTTT
TRBV4-1	TRBJ2-3	TRBD1	once	CASSQDGQGTDTQYF	TGCGCCAGCAGCCAAGATGGACAGGGGACAGATACGCAGTATTTT
TRBV24-1	TRBJ2-3	TRBD2	.	CATSDPGTSGRTDTQYF	TGTGCCACCAGTGACCCAGGGACTAGCGGGAGAACAGATACGCAGTATTTT
TRBV2	TRBJ1-3	TRBD1	.	CASRGTAPGNTIYF	TGTGCCAGCAGAGGGACAGCTCCTGGAAACACCATATATTTT
TRBV4-1	TRBJ1-2	.	few	CASSQPLGSGKGRGYTF	TGCGCCAGCAGCCAACCCTTGGGGAGCGGGAAGGGGCGGGGCTACACCTTC
TRBV5-4	TRBJ2-7	.	.	CASSPDSYEQYF	TGTGCCAGCAGTCCGGACAGCTACGAGCAGTACTTC
TRBV30	TRBJ2-1	TRBD2	few	CAWRFGGGPLNEQFF	TGTGCCTGGAGGTTCGGGGGAGGGCCGCTCAATGAGCAGTTCTTC
TRBV29-1	TRBJ2-2	TRBD1	.	CSVVRGLNTGELFF	TGCAGCGTTGTGAGGGGGCTGAACACCGGGGAGCTGTTTTTT
TRBV5-1	TRBJ2-2	.	.	CASSPRTANTGELFF	TGCGCCAGCAGCCCCCGGACAGCGAACACCGGGGAGCTGTTTTTT
TRBV12-5	TRBJ2-7	TRBD1	.	CASGLVLTGGPHEQYF	TGTGCTAGTGGTTTGGTACTTACAGGGGGGCCCCACGAGCAGTACTTC
TRBV2	TRBJ2-3	.	.	CATSRGAGADTQYF	TGTGCCACCTCAAGGGGGGCGGGCGCAGATACGCAGTATTTT
TRBV7-9	TRBJ1-1	.	few	CASSLQGATEAFF	TGTGCCAGCAGCCTACAGGGTGCCACTGAAGCTTTCTTT
TRBV27	TRBJ1-1	.	once	CASSSRTDMNTEAFF	TGTGCCAGCAGTTCCCGGACAGACATGAACACTGAAGCTTTCTTT
TRBV10-3	TRBJ1-2	TRBD1	.	CAISGTGDNYGYTF	TGTGCCATCAGTGGGACAGGCGATAACTATGGCTACACCTTC
TRBV5-6	TRBJ1-1	.	.	CASSLAVEAFF	TGTGCCAGCAGCTTGGCCGTGGAAGCTTTCTTT
TRBV18	TRBJ1-4	.	.	CASSPLTADNEKLFF	TGTGCCAGCTCACCACTCACGGCTGATAATGAAAAACTGTTTTTT
TRBV20-1	TRBJ2-5	TRBD1	.	CSASAGTGVSETQYF	TGCAGTGCTAGTGCCGGGACAGGGGTTTCGGAGACCCAGTACTTC
TRBV27	TRBJ2-5	TRBD2	.	CASSLIPGLAGVGAQYF	TGTGCCAGCAGTCTCATACCGGGACTAGCGGGAGTAGGGGCCCAGTACTTC
TRBV10-3	TRBJ2-3	TRBD2	.	CAIRGTSGRSDTQYF	TGTGCCATCAGGGGGACTAGCGGGAGGTCAGATACGCAGTATTTT
TRBV6-5	TRBJ1-2	TRBD1	.	CASGRQGSGYGYTF	TGTGCCAGCGGGCGACAGGGATCGGGCTATGGCTACACCTTC
TRBV6-5	TRBJ2-7	.	.	CATRGGEPYEQYF	TGTGCCACCAGGGGGGGGGAGCCCTACGAGCAGTACTTC
TRBV6-5	TRBJ2-7	.	.	CASSNAQGYEQYF	TGTGCCAGCAGTAATGCACAGGGCTACGAGCAGTACTTC
TRBV29-1	TRBJ2-7	.	once	CSVTSSYEQYF	TGCAGCGTTACCAGTTCCTACGAGCAGTACTTC
TRBV19	TRBJ2-5	.	.	CASSKSQGQETQYF	TGTGCCAGTAGTAAATCCCAGGGCCAAGAGACCCAGTACTTC
TRBV7-9	TRBJ2-2	TRBD1	.	CATEQGATGELFF	TGTGCCACCGAACAGGGGGCTACCGGGGAGCTGTTTTTT
TRBV7-3	TRBJ2-7	TRBD1	.	CASSLQGQGANEQYF	TGTGCCAGCAGCTTACAGGGACAGGGGGCCAACGAGCAGTACTTC
TRBV12-3/TRBV12-4	TRBJ2-1	.	.	CASSLEILNEQFF	TGTGCCAGCAGCTTAGAGATATTGAATGAGCAGTTCTTC
TRBV30	TRBJ1-2	TRBD1	.	CAWAPHRGQGGYTF	TGTGCCTGGGCCCCACACAGGGGGCAGGGTGGCTACACCTTC
TRBV2	TRBJ1-1	.	.	CASSDFSSNTEAFF	TGTGCCAGCAGTGATTTCTCGAGTAACACTGAAGCTTTCTTT
TRBV9	TRBJ2-5	TRBD2	.	CASSLAGDKETQYF	TGTGCCAGCAGCCTAGCGGGAGACAAAGAGACCCAGTACTTC
TRBV4-1	TRBJ2-3	.	.	CASSQDFGTSTDTQYF	TGCGCCAGCAGCCAAGATTTCGGGACAAGCACAGATACGCAGTATTTT
TRBV5-5	TRBJ1-1	.	.	CASSLGLGGTEAFF	TGTGCCAGCAGCTTAGGATTGGGAGGCACTGAAGCTTTCTTT
TRBV7-2	TRBJ2-7	.	.	CASSPVGGFEQYF	TGTGCCAGCAGCCCCGTCGGTGGGTTCGAGCAGTACTTC
TRBV6-5	TRBJ1-2	TRBD1	.	CASNPGTDGTGYTF	TGTGCCAGTAATCCTGGGACAGATGGGACTGGCTACACCTTC
TRBV5-4	TRBJ2-7	TRBD1	once	CASSPGQGGTYEQYF	TGTGCCAGCAGCCCCGGACAGGGTGGAACCTACGAGCAGTACTTC
TRBV6-5	TRBJ2-5	.	.	CASSQVGAETQYF	TGTGCCAGCAGCCAGGTAGGGGCGGAGACCCAGTACTTC
TRBV2	TRBJ2-7	TRBD1	.	CASRRTGIHEQYF	TGTGCCAGCAGGAGGACAGGGATACACGAGCAGTACTTC
TRBV20-1	TRBJ1-1	.	.	CSARLRTEAFF	TGCAGTGCTCGGTTAAGGACTGAAGCTTTCTTT
TRBV6-5	TRBJ1-6	TRBD1	.	CASSDGTGLNSPLHF	TGTGCCAGCAGCGACGGGACAGGGTTAAATTCACCCCTCCACTTT
TRBV20-1	TRBJ1-5	.	.	CSASPRIPFNSNQPQHF	TGCAGTGCTAGTCCACGAATACCTTTTAATAGCAATCAGCCCCAGCATTTT
TRBV3-1/TRBV3-2	TRBJ2-7	.	.	CASSQKTTSKQYF	TGTGCCAGCAGCCAAAAAACAACTAGCAAGCAGTACTTC